A selection of T cell receptor beta chains follows, all from one sample in a study of blood T cells in healthy people across ages. TCRdb recomputed calls from the 5' RACE reads with MiXCR, one row per CDR3 protein. The sample lists about 1.4 million distinct CDR3 sequences; approximately 59% were seen once. Input material: blood. All receptors come from a man between 18 and 35 years old in good health. Both conserved end residues are part of each CDR3. The D gene is left open where the match is weak. Not all rows give a size; the values are once, few, many and, for expanded clones, a class.

v_call	j_call	clone_size	d_call	cdr3_aa	cdr3_nt
TRBV24-1	TRBJ2-3	few	-	CATSDGGTHTQYF	TGTGCCACCAGTGATGGGGGGACCCATACGCAGTATTTT
TRBV12-3/TRBV12-4	TRBJ2-7	-	TRBD2	CDSSRLLAGSYEQYF	TGTGACAGCAGCCGCCTACTAGCGGGCTCCTACGAGCAGTACTTC
TRBV5-1	TRBJ2-5	once	TRBD2	CASSFKGAGVGGLQETQYF	TGCGCCAGCAGCTTCAAAGGAGCGGGAGTAGGAGGTTTACAAGAGACCCAGTACTTC
TRBV12-3/TRBV12-4	TRBJ2-7	-	-	CASSFQSSQRYEQYF	TGTGCCAGCAGTTTTCAGTCCTCACAGAGATACGAGCAGTACTTC
TRBV20-1	TRBJ2-3	-	-	CSAYGVADTQYF	TGCAGTGCTTATGGGGTCGCAGATACGCAGTATTTT
TRBV12-3/TRBV12-4	TRBJ2-1	-	TRBD2	CASSWTSAYNEQFF	TGTGCCAGCAGTTGGACTAGCGCTTACAATGAGCAGTTCTTC
TRBV20-1	TRBJ2-6	-	-	CSALGRGANVLTF	TGCAGTGCTTTGGGTAGAGGGGCCAACGTCCTGACTTTC
TRBV27	TRBJ2-7	few	-	CASSLDSQGGYEQYF	TGTGCCAGCAGTTTAGATTCTCAGGGGGGGTACGAGCAGTACTTC
TRBV15	TRBJ2-7	-	TRBD2	CATSTRAGTQYF	TGTGCCACCAGCACCCGAGCGGGGACGCAGTACTTC
TRBV28	TRBJ2-1	-	-	CASSSSGELFNEQFF	TGTGCCAGCAGCTCTAGTGGAGAACTGTTCAATGAGCAGTTCTTC
TRBV7-2	TRBJ2-7	-	-	CASSLLDSRYEQYF	TGTGCCAGCAGCTTATTGGACAGCCGCTACGAGCAGTACTTC
TRBV20-1	TRBJ2-7	-	TRBD1	CSVYRPGQGTYEQYF	TGCAGTGTTTACCGTCCGGGACAGGGTACCTACGAGCAGTACTTC
TRBV4-3	TRBJ1-1	-	-	CASSQEAGGEAFF	TGCGCCAGCAGCCAAGAGGCGGGGGGCGAAGCTTTCTTT
TRBV5-1	TRBJ2-7	-	TRBD2	CASSLLAGVEDEQYF	TGCGCCAGCAGCTTGTTGGCGGGGGTGGAGGACGAGCAGTACTTC
TRBV4-1	TRBJ2-7	-	TRBD1	CASSHGGQENSYEQYF	TGTGCCAGCAGCCATGGTGGACAGGAGAACTCCTACGAGCAGTACTTC
TRBV4-1	TRBJ1-1	few	TRBD1	CASSQPSGQTISNTEAFF	TGCGCCAGCAGCCAACCTTCGGGACAGACCATATCCAACACTGAAGCTTTCTTT
TRBV20-1	TRBJ2-7	-	-	CSATRRATPYEQYF	TGCAGTGCAACCAGGAGGGCAACTCCCTACGAGCAGTACTTC